This TCR beta chain was retrieved from a study of Graves' ophthalmopathy and Graves' hyperthyroidism. About the research overall: Before any treatment was given, at initial diagnosis, peripheral blood was collected.

RNA transcripts provided the template for amplifying TCR beta CDR3 regions. Investigators did first-round RT-PCR with HTBI primers, then second-round multiplex PCR. TCRdb itself ran the multiplex PCR reads through MiXCR, one entry per CDR3 protein. The sample includes approximately 640,000 distinct CDR3 sequences, about 41% seen only once; the top ten take 2.5% to 3.5%. J gave up 6 bases and V 5 bases, and 4 bases lay outside the gene matches. CDR1 and CDR2 (germline): SGHVS, FNYEAQ. The CDR3 is 14 amino acids. The PBMCs had their origin in 10 ml of fresh peripheral blood. This clonotype has only a few counts.

The sequencing input was peripheral blood. The rearrangement joins TRBV7-6 to TRBJ1-2, with 12 bases matching TRBD1. This TCR derives from an adult man with Graves' ophthalmopathy. The CDR3 DNA sequence: TGTGCCAGCAGCCCTGGGACAGGGGGCGATGGCTACACCTTC. Translated, it gives CASSPGTGGDGYTF. Based on the CDR3 plus reference TRBV7-6 and TRBJ1-2, the full variable domain is GAGVSQSPRYKVTKRGQDVALRCDPISGHVSLYWYRQALGQGPEFLTYFNYEAQQDKSGLPNDRFSAERPEGSISTLTIQRTEQRDSAMYRCASSPGTGGDGYTFGSGTRLTVV.